The T cell receptor beta chain under discussion was sequenced for a study of blood T cell repertoires in COVID-19. Overall study: Sources were T cells, B-cell-depleted T cells, or PBMCs; the material itself was cDNA or gDNA.

CDR1 is SGHVS and CDR2 is FQNEAQ in the germline V gene. The CDR3 has 16 residues. V was pared by 5 bases and J by 4 bases, with 11 bases of the junction left unmatched. Method: immunoSEQ multiplex PCR; TCRdb's copy keeps in-frame clones and lacks some. Counted here are around 180,000 clones, roughly 86% occurring once; the ten biggest clones make up less than 3.5%. This sequence joins TRBV7-8 and TRBJ1-2, with TRBD1 identical over 9 bases. The TCR sequence derives from a woman aged 25 to 39 with active or convalescent COVID-19. The sample taken for sequencing was peripheral blood. CDR3 in amino acids: CASSPSGTGGSYGYTF. CDR3 nucleotide sequence: TGTGCCAGCAGCCCTTCCGGCACAGGGGGCAGCTATGGCTACACCTTC.